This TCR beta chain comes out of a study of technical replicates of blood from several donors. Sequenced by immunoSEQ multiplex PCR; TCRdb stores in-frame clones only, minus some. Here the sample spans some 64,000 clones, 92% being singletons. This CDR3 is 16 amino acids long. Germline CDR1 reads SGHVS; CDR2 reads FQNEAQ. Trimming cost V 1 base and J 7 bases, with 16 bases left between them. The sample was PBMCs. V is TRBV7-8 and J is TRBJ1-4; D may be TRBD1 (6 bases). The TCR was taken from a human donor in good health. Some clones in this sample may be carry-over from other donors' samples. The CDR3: CASSLEVFRGFEKLFF. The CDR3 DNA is TGTGCCAGCAGCTTAGAGGTGTTCAGGGGCTTTGAAAAACTGTTTTTT.